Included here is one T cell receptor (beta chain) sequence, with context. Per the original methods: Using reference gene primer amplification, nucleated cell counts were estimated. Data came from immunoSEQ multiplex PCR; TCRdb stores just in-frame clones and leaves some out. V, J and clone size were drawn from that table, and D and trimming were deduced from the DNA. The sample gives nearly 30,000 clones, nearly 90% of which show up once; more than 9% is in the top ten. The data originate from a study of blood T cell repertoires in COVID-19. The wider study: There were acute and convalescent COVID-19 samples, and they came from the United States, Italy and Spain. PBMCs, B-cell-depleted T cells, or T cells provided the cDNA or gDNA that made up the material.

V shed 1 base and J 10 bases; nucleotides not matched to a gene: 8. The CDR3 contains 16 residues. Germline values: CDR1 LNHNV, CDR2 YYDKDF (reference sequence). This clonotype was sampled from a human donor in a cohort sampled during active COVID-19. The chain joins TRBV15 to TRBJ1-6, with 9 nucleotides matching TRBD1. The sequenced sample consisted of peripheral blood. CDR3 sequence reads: CATSRARQGDGSPLHF. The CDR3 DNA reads TGTGCCACCAGCAGAGCGAGACAGGGGGACGGATCACCCCTCCACTTT. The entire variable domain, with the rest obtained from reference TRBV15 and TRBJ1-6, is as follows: DAMVIQNPRYQVTQFGKPVTLSCSQTLNHNVMYWYQQKSSQAPKLLFHYYDKDFNNEADTPDNFQSRRPNTSFCFLDIRSPGLGDTAMYLCATSRARQGDGSPLHFGNGTRLTVT.